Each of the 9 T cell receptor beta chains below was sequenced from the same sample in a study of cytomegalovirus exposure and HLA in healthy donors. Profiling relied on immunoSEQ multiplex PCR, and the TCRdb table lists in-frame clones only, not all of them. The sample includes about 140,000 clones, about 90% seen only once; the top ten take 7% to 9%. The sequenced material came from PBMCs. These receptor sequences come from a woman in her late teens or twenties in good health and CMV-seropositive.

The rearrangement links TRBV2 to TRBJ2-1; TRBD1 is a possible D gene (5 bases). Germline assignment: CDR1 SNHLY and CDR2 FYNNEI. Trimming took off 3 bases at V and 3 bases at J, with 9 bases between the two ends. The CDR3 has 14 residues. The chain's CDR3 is CASSETAFYNEQFF. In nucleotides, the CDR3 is TGTGCCAGCAGTGAGACAGCTTTCTACAATGAGCAGTTCTTC.

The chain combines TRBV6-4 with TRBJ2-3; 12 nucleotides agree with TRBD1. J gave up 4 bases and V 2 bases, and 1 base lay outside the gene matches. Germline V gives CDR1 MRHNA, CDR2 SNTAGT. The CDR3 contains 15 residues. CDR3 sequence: CASSDGTGGADTQYF. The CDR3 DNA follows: TGTGCCAGCAGTGACGGGACAGGGGGCGCAGATACGCAGTATTTT.

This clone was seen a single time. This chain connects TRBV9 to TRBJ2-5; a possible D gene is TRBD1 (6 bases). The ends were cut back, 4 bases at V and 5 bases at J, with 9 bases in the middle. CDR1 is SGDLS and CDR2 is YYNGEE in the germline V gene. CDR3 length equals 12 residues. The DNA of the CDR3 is TGTGCCAGCAGCCCTAGGGGGGAGACCCAGTACTTC. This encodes CASSPRGETQYF. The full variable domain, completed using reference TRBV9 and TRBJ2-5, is DSGVTQTPKHLITATGQRVTLRCSPRSGDLSVYWYQQSLDQGLQFLIQYYNGEERAKGNILERFSAQQFPDLHSELNLSSLELGDSALYFCASSPRGETQYFGPGTRLLVL.

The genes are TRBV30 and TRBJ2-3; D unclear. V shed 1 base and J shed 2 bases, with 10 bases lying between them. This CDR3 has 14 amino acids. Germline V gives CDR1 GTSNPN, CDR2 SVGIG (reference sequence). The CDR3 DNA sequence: TGTGCCTGGAGTGCAGGCCTAACCACAGATACGCAGTATTTT. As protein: CAWSAGLTTDTQYF. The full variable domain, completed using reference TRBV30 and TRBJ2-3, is SQTIHQWPATLVQPVGSPLSLECTVEGTSNPNLYWYRQAAGRGLQLLFYSVGIGQISSEVPQNLSASRPQDRQFILSSKKLLLSDSGFYLCAWSAGLTTDTQYFGPGTRLTVL.

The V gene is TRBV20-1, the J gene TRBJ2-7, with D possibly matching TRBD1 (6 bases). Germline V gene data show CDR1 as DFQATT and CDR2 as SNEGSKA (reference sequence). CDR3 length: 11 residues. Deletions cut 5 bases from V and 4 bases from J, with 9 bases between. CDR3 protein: CSAQRGYEQYF. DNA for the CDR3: TGCAGTGCTCAGAGGGGGTACGAGCAGTACTTC.

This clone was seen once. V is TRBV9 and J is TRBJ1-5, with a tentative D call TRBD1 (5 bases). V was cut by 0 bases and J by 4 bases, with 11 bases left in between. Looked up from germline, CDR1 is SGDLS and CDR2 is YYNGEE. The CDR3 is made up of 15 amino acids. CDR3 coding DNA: TGTGCCAGCAGCGTAGATGGGGCAGGGAATCAGCCCCAGCATTTT. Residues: CASSVDGAGNQPQHF.

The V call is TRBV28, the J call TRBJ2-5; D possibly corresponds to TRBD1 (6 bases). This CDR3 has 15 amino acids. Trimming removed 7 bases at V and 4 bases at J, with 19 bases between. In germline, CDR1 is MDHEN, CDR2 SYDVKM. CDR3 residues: CASTSAGVEGETQYF. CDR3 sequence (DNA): TGTGCCAGCACCTCCGCAGGGGTAGAGGGAGAGACCCAGTACTTC. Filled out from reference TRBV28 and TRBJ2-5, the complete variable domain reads DVKVTQSSRYLVKRTGEKVFLECVQDMDHENMFWYRQDPGLGLRLIYFSYDVKMKEKGDIPEGYSVSREKKERFSLILESASTNQTSMYLCASTSAGVEGETQYFGPGTRLLVL.

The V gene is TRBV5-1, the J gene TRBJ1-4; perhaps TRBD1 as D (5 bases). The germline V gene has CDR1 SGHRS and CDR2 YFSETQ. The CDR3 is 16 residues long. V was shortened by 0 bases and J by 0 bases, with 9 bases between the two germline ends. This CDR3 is CASSLGGGTTNEKLFF. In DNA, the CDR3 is TGCGCCAGCAGCTTGGGCGGGGGGACAACTAATGAAAAACTGTTTTTT. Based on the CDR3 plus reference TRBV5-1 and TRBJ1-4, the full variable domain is KAGVTQTPRYLIKTRGQQVTLSCSPISGHRSVSWYQQTPGQGLQFLFEYFSETQRNKGNFPGRFSGRQFSNSRSEMNVSTLELGDSALYLCASSLGGGTTNEKLFFGSGTQLSVL.

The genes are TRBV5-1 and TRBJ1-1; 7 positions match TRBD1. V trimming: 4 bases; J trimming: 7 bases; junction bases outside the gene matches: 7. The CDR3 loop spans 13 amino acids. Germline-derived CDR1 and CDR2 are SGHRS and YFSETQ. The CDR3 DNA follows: TGCGCCAGCAGCCCCCCGCGGACAGGTGAAGCTTTCTTT. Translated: CASSPPRTGEAFF. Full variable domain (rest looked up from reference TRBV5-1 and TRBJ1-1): KAGVTQTPRYLIKTRGQQVTLSCSPISGHRSVSWYQQTPGQGLQFLFEYFSETQRNKGNFPGRFSGRQFSNSRSEMNVSTLELGDSALYLCASSPPRTGEAFFGQGTRLTVV.